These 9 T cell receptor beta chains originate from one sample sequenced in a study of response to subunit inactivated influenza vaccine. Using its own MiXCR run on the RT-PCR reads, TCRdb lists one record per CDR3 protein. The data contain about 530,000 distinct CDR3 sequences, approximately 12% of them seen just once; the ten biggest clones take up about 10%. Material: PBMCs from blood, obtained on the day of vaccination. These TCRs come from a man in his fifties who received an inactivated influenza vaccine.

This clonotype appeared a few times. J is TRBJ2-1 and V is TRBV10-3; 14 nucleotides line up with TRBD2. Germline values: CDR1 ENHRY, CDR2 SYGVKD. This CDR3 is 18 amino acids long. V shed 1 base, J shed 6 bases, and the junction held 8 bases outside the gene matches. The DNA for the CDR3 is TGTGCCATCAGTGAGTGGGGACTAGCGGGAGTCGGGGCCAATGAGCAGTTCTTC. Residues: CAISEWGLAGVGANEQFF.

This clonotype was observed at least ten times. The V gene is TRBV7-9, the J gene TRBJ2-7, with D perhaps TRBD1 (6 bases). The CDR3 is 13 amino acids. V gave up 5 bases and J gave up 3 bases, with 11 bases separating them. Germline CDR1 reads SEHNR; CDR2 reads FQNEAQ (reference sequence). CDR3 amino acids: CASSLDSLYEQYF. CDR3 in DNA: TGTGCCAGCAGCCTGGACAGCCTCTACGAGCAGTACTTC.

In DNA form, the CDR3 reads TGCAGTGCCGACCAGGGACAATCATACGAGCAGTACTTC. Translated: CSADQGQSYEQYF. The chain joins TRBV20-1 to TRBJ2-7; a possible D gene is TRBD1 (6 bases). V dropped 6 bases and J dropped 4 bases, with 16 bases sitting between them. The CDR3 has 13 residues. Germline V CDR1 and CDR2: DFQATT, SNEGSKA (reference sequence).

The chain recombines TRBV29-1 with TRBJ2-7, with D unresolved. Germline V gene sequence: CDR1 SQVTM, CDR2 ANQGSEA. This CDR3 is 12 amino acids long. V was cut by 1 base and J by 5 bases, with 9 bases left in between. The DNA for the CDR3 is TGCAGCGTTGAAGGGGCGGCCAACGAGCAGTACTTC. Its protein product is CSVEGAANEQYF.

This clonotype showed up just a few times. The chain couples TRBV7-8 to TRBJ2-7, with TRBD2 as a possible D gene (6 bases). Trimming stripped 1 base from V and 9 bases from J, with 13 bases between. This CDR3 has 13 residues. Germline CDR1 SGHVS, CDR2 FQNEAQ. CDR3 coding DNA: TGTGCCAGCAGCTTAGACGGAGCCGGGGGGCAGTACTTC. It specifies CASSLDGAGGQYF.

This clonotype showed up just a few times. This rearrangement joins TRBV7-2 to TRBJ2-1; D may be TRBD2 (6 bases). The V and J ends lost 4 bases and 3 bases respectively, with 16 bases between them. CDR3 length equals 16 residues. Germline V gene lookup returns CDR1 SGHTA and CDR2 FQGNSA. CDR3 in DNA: TGTGCCAGCAGCTCGTTAGGCGGGGCGGGCTACAATGAGCAGTTCTTC. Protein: CASSSLGGAGYNEQFF.

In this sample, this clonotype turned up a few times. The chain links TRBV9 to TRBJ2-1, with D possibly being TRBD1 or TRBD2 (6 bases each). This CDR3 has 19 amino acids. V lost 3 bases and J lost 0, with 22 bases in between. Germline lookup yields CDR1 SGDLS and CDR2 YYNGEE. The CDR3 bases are TGTGCCAGCAGCGGGGGACAAAAGAGCGGGCAAAGCTCCTACAATGAGCAGTTCTTC. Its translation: CASSGGQKSGQSSYNEQFF.

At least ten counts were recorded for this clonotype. CDR3 DNA sequence: TGCGCCAGCAGCTTGGAGGGGACAGGTTCTTATGGCTACACCTTC. The encoded protein is CASSLEGTGSYGYTF. The J gene is TRBJ1-2, the V gene TRBV5-1; 8 nucleotides line up with TRBD1. CDR1 SGHRS and CDR2 YFSETQ come from the germline V gene. The V and J ends lost 0 bases and 5 bases, in that order; junction bases with no gene match: 6. The CDR3 runs 15 residues.

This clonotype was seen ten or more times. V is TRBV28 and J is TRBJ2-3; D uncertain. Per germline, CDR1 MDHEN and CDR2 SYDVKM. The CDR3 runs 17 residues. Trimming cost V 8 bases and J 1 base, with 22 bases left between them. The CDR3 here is CASRRRRLVIGTDTQYF. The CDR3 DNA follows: TGTGCCAGCCGCCGGCGGCGGTTGGTTATTGGCACAGATACGCAGTATTTT.